The present T cell receptor beta chain was sequenced within a study of T cells after yellow fever vaccination. Whole-study findings and limits: One caveat is that FACS-sorted repertoires could contain abundant clonotypes contaminating from the bulk population. CD4 and CD8 compartments shared a small share of clonotypes, likely from convergent recombination.

About this clonotype: What it binds is not known.

UMIs were added to TCR cDNA along with a universal primer site when it was made by 5'RACE template switching. TCRdb reprocessed the 5' RACE reads via MiXCR and lists one record per CDR3 protein. The repertoire has some 600,000 distinct CDR3 sequences, about 17% of them found once; the top ten carry roughly 17%. The sample consisted of PBMCs, taken 4 to 6 days after the first yellow fever vaccination. This receptor was taken from a man younger than 30 who received the YFV17D yellow fever vaccine.

The CDR3, as DNA: TGCAGCGGCGACAATGAGCAGTTCTTC. Translation gives CSGDNEQFF. The chain uses TRBV29-1 and TRBJ2-1; D gene ambiguous. The CDR3 spans 9 residues. Trimming took off 7 bases at V and 5 bases at J, with 3 bases between the two ends. Germline loops: CDR1 SQVTM, CDR2 ANQGSEA.